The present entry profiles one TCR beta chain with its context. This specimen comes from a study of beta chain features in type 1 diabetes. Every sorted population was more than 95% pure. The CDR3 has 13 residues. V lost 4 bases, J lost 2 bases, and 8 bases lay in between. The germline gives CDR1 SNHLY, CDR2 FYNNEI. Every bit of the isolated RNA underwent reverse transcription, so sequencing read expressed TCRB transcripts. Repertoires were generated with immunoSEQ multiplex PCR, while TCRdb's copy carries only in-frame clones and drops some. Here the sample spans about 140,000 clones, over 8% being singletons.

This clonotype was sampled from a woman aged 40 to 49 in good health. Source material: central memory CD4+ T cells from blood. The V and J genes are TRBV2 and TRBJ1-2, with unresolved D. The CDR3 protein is CASSASYNYGYTF. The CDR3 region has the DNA TGTGCCAGCAGTGCATCCTACAACTATGGCTACACCTTC.